This T cell receptor beta chain comes out of a study of beta chain features in type 1 diabetes. This clone was picked up a small number of times. Expressed TCRB transcripts were sequenced, since all the RNA that had been isolated was reverse transcribed. Clones were sequenced by immunoSEQ multiplex PCR, and TCRdb holds only the in-frame ones, with some missing. Of about 360,000 clones listed, roughly 12% were seen once; the top ten hold around 0.02%. Germline loops: CDR1 SGHDT, CDR2 YYEEEE. V dropped 1 base and J dropped 0 bases, with 12 bases sitting between them. The CDR3 loop spans 16 amino acids. The chain recombines TRBV5-6 with TRBJ2-3, with D possibly being TRBD2 (5 bases). Sequenced: naive CD4+ T cells from blood. The TCR sequence derives from a man younger than 30 in good health. CDR3 residues: CASSLLTGTSTDTQYF. In DNA form, the CDR3 reads TGTGCCAGCAGCTTGTTAACGGGAACTAGCACAGATACGCAGTATTTT. Full variable domain (missing parts from reference TRBV5-6 and TRBJ2-3): DAGVTQSPTHLIKTRGQQVTLRCSPKSGHDTVSWYQQALGQGPQFIFQYYEEEERQRGNFPDRFSGHQFPNYSSELNVNALLLGDSALYLCASSLLTGTSTDTQYFGPGTRLTVL.